This TCR beta chain derives from a study of CD8 T cells in ankylosing spondylitis. General study results and limits: Made up of eight highly homologous variants, a TCR beta motif appeared characteristic of ankylosing spondylitis blood. Reports say disease-linked clones showed up significantly more in matched ankylosing spondylitis synovial fluid.

With respect to this clonotype: Its antigen remains unidentified.

Trimming cost V 2 bases and J 5 bases; bases outside gene matches: 6. Germline values: CDR1 SGHVS, CDR2 FQNEAQ. The CDR3 loop spans 16 amino acids. TCRdb ran MiXCR on the 5' RACE reads and lists one entry per CDR3 protein. Seen here are around 100,000 distinct CDR3 sequences, approximately 9.6% observed once, and the top ten hold approximately 30%. The V and J genes are TRBV7-8 and TRBJ2-5; 12 bases fit TRBD2. The clonotype comes from a male donor with ankylosing spondylitis. The specimen was blood, either unsorted or a sorted T cell fraction (not recorded which). The CDR3 reads CASSLRVGTSGETQYF. CDR3 DNA: TGTGCCAGCAGCTTAAGGGTTGGGACTAGCGGGGAGACCCAGTACTTC.